The rows below give T cell receptor beta chains drawn from one sample of a study of early T cells in non-severe SARS-CoV-2 infection. TCRdb re-called the 5' RACE reads through MiXCR, storing one row per CDR3 protein. Of roughly 51,000 distinct CDR3 sequences listed, roughly 9.8% were seen once; the top ten hold about 8.5%. Sequenced input: whole blood. Receptors originate from an adult who was a healthcare worker with PCR-confirmed SARS-CoV-2 infection or an uninfected control (not recorded which). The CDR3 runs from the conserved cysteine through the conserved F or W. A D gene is named only where the DNA matches it firmly. Not every row has a clone size; where given, it reads once, few, many or a size class.

CASSLSGQSSYNEQFF TGTGCCAGCAGTTTATCGGGACAGAGCTCCTACAATGAGCAGTTCTTC 16 TRBJ2-1 TRBV27 TRBD1 NA
CSASGRWTEAFF TGCAGCGCCTCCGGTAGATGGACTGAAGCTTTCTTT 12 TRBJ1-1 TRBV29-1 NA many
CATSDTSGRSYEQYF TGTGCCACCAGTGATACTAGCGGTCGGTCCTACGAGCAGTACTTC 15 TRBJ2-7 TRBV24-1 TRBD2 few
CSALNGLQETQYF TGCAGTGCTCTTAATGGGCTCCAAGAGACCCAGTACTTC 13 TRBJ2-5 TRBV20-1 NA many
CSPRQGADNEQFF TGCAGTCCAAGACAGGGGGCTGACAATGAGCAGTTCTTC 13 TRBJ2-1 TRBV20-1 TRBD1 medium-sized
CASSESGRTEQFF TGTGCCAGCAGTGAATCCGGCAGGACTGAGCAGTTCTTC 13 TRBJ2-1 TRBV6-1 NA few
CASSSGLADTDTQYF TGTGCCAGCAGCTCTGGACTAGCGGACACAGATACGCAGTATTTT 15 TRBJ2-3 TRBV9 TRBD2 many
CASSLGLAGKNTGELFF TGTGCCAGCAGTTTAGGGCTAGCGGGAAAGAACACCGGGGAGCTGTTTTTT 17 TRBJ2-2 TRBV12-3/TRBV12-4 TRBD2 NA
CASSLGTVSDIQYF TGTGCCAGCAGCTTAGGGACGGTGAGCGACATTCAGTACTTC 14 TRBJ2-4 TRBV11-1 NA NA
CASSLRTGNSPLHF TGTGCCAGCAGCTTACGAACAGGCAATTCACCCCTCCACTTT 14 TRBJ1-6 TRBV13 NA many
CASRGKQGMNTEAFF TGTGCCAGCAGGGGAAAACAGGGAATGAACACTGAAGCTTTCTTT 15 TRBJ1-1 TRBV6-4 NA few
CASSVAGPSYEQYF TGTGCCAGCAGCGTAGCGGGTCCTTCCTACGAGCAGTACTTC 14 TRBJ2-7 TRBV9 NA NA
CASTPTGTDTQYF TGTGCCAGTACCCCGACAGGCACAGATACGCAGTATTTT 13 TRBJ2-3 TRBV19 NA few
CASSLGPDEAFF TGTGCCAGCAGCTTAGGTCCAGATGAAGCTTTCTTT 12 TRBJ1-1 TRBV7-9 NA many
CASSPRANTQYF TGTGCCAGCAGTCCCCGGGCGAATACGCAGTATTTT 12 TRBJ2-3 TRBV25-1 NA many
CASRTGLSTDTQYF TGTGCCAGCAGAACCGGACTTAGCACAGATACGCAGTATTTT 14 TRBJ2-3 TRBV27 NA NA
CAWSVARVETQYF TGTGCCTGGAGTGTGGCCCGAGTCGAGACCCAGTACTTC 13 TRBJ2-5 TRBV30 NA few
CASSFGVGYEQYF TGCGCCAGCAGCTTCGGAGTGGGCTACGAGCAGTACTTC 13 TRBJ2-7 TRBV5-1 NA NA
CATSDSGPHTQYF TGTGCCACCAGTGATTCGGGACCGCATACGCAGTATTTT 13 TRBJ2-3 TRBV24-1 NA many
CSARAWTSGRPSYEQYF TGCAGTGCTAGAGCGTGGACTAGCGGGAGGCCCTCCTACGAGCAGTACTTC 17 TRBJ2-7 TRBV20-1 TRBD2 NA
CASSPSRRGWYTEAFF TGTGCCAGCAGTCCCTCCCGGCGGGGCTGGTACACTGAAGCTTTCTTT 16 TRBJ1-1 TRBV27 NA NA
CASSPPWGLAKNIQYF TGTGCCAGCTCACCACCGTGGGGGCTAGCCAAAAACATTCAGTACTTC 16 TRBJ2-4 TRBV18 NA many
CASRGTSGDEQYF TGTGCCAGCCGTGGGACTAGCGGAGACGAGCAGTACTTC 13 TRBJ2-7 TRBV7-9 TRBD2 NA
CASSLGGSTQSPQHF TGTGCCAGCAGTTTAGGGGGCTCAACACAATCCCCCCAGCATTTT 15 TRBJ1-5 TRBV12-3/TRBV12-4 NA many
CASSLGTSGTYNEQFF TGTGCCAGCAGCTTAGGGACTAGCGGAACCTACAATGAGCAGTTCTTC 16 TRBJ2-1 TRBV7-6 TRBD2 many
CASSQGVSGNTIYF TGTGCCAGCAGTCAAGGGGTTTCTGGAAACACCATATATTTT 14 TRBJ1-3 TRBV6-1 NA NA
CASSPTGPRSGANVLTF TGTGCCAGCAGCCCAACCGGGCCACGCTCTGGGGCCAACGTCCTGACTTTC 17 TRBJ2-6 TRBV7-3 NA many
CASSLQVPDTQYF TGCGCCAGCAGCCTCCAGGTCCCAGATACGCAGTATTTT 13 TRBJ2-3 TRBV4-1 NA NA
CASSLIFGGDSYNEQFF TGCGCCAGCAGCTTGATATTCGGTGGAGACTCCTACAATGAGCAGTTCTTC 17 TRBJ2-1 TRBV5-1 NA many
CASSYTGTGETQYF TGCGCCAGCAGCTATACCGGGACAGGGGAGACCCAGTACTTC 14 TRBJ2-5 TRBV5-1 TRBD1 NA
CAWTLIHNYGYTF TGTGCCTGGACCCTCATACATAACTATGGCTACACCTTC 13 TRBJ1-2 TRBV30 NA few
CASSLSRLLAGGEQYF TGTGCCAGCAGTTTATCCAGGTTACTAGCGGGAGGCGAGCAGTACTTC 16 TRBJ2-7 TRBV28 TRBD2 NA
CASSSRDRVNGYTF TGTGCCAGCAGCTCCCGGGACAGGGTGAACGGCTACACCTTC 14 TRBJ1-2 TRBV12-3/TRBV12-4 TRBD1 NA
CSALGQNNQPQHF TGCAGCGCCCTTGGGCAGAACAATCAGCCCCAGCATTTT 13 TRBJ1-5 TRBV29-1 NA few
CASSDGPGDSKNEQFF TGTGCCAGCAGTGACGGACCGGGAGACTCCAAAAATGAGCAGTTCTTC 16 TRBJ2-1 TRBV6-4 NA few
CASSSRTSGYNEQFF TGTGCCAGCAGCTCCCGGACTAGCGGCTACAATGAGCAGTTCTTC 15 TRBJ2-1 TRBV9 TRBD2 NA
CASSEGTSGSHEQFF TGTGCCAGCAGTGAGGGGACTAGCGGGAGTCATGAGCAGTTCTTC 15 TRBJ2-1 TRBV6-1 TRBD2 many
CASRLPSGNEAFF TGCGCCAGCAGGCTCCCATCGGGGAATGAAGCTTTCTTT 13 TRBJ1-1 TRBV5-1 NA NA
CASSPGDGTEAFF TGTGCCAGCAGCCCCGGGGACGGCACTGAAGCTTTCTTT 13 TRBJ1-1 TRBV28 NA many
CSARISRQGQGYTF TGCAGTGCTAGAATTTCTCGACAGGGTCAAGGCTACACCTTC 14 TRBJ1-2 TRBV20-1 TRBD1 few
CASSLEGRDDEQYF TGTGCCAGCAGTTTGGAGGGAAGGGACGACGAGCAGTACTTC 14 TRBJ2-7 TRBV28 NA large
CASRTLQGAYEQFF TGTGCCAGCAGAACCCTACAGGGGGCTTATGAGCAGTTCTTC 14 TRBJ2-1 TRBV27 TRBD1 few
CASSQGGLLGSSRNTEAFF TGCGCCAGCAGCCAAGGAGGTTTACTCGGGTCTTCTAGGAACACTGAAGCTTTCTTT 19 TRBJ1-1 TRBV4-1 NA many
CASSPTGQEKLFF TGTGCCAGCAGCCCAACGGGGCAGGAAAAACTGTTTTTT 13 TRBJ1-4 TRBV7-3 NA many
CASNRYSGSYNEQFF TGTGCCAGCAATAGATACAGCGGGAGTTACAATGAGCAGTTCTTC 15 TRBJ2-1 TRBV6-5 TRBD2 medium-sized
CATAWGSNQPQHF TGTGCCACGGCTTGGGGGAGTAATCAGCCCCAGCATTTT 13 TRBJ1-5 TRBV27 NA many
CASISTQGEKAFF TGTGCCAGTATAAGTACACAGGGGGAGAAAGCTTTCTTT 13 TRBJ1-1 TRBV28 TRBD1 many
CASSLAGSDYNEQFF TGTGCCAGCAGCTTAGCCGGGAGCGACTACAATGAGCAGTTCTTC 15 TRBJ2-1 TRBV7-6 NA NA
CASSPGPINQPQHF TGTGCCAGCAGTCCGGGACCGATCAATCAGCCCCAGCATTTT 14 TRBJ1-5 TRBV27 NA many
CASSVEGDLGRDYEQYF TGTGCCAGCAGCGTAGAGGGGGACCTTGGGAGGGACTACGAGCAGTACTTC 17 TRBJ2-7 TRBV9 NA many
CASRGASFNEQFF TGTGCCAGCAGGGGGGCTAGTTTCAATGAGCAGTTCTTC 13 TRBJ2-1 TRBV28 NA NA
CAITRGVKNTEAFF TGTGCCATAACCCGGGGGGTTAAGAACACTGAAGCTTTCTTT 14 TRBJ1-1 TRBV28 NA NA
CASSLTGGTQETQYF TGTGCCAGCAGCTTGACGGGCGGAACCCAAGAGACCCAGTACTTC 15 TRBJ2-5 TRBV5-4 NA NA
CASSGGVTYEQYF TGTGCCAGCAGTGGGGGGGTAACGTACGAGCAGTACTTC 13 TRBJ2-7 TRBV9 TRBD2 NA